These 28 T cell receptor beta chains came from one sample sequenced in a study of T-cell memory formation after mild COVID-19. TCRdb re-called the 5' RACE reads with MiXCR, one entry per CDR3 protein. The repertoire holds approximately 570,000 distinct CDR3 sequences, with about 20% as singletons. The sequenced sample consisted of PBMCs or a T cell subset sorted from them (not recorded which). The receptors were gathered from an adult woman who had mild COVID-19 (a few samples of this study predate the infection). Cell type and time point are not known.

The genes are TRBV6-1 and TRBJ1-2; D ambiguous. This CDR3 has 11 residues. Germline CDR1 is MNHNS and CDR2 is SASEGT. V lost 10 bases, J lost 8 bases, and 14 bases lay in between. This chain's CDR3 is CAILTFLGYTF. The DNA of the CDR3 is TGTGCCATCCTTACTTTTTTGGGCTACACCTTC.

The rearrangement links TRBV30 to TRBJ1-5; D gene uncertain. Germline CDR1 is GTSNPN and CDR2 is SVGIG (reference sequence). The germline V and J ends were trimmed by 0 bases and 6 bases, with 15 bases remaining between them. This CDR3 contains 15 residues. The chain's CDR3 is CAWSVPRNQPQPQHF. The CDR3 DNA follows: TGTGCCTGGAGTGTACCGAGAAATCAGCCTCAGCCCCAGCATTTT.

This clonotype appeared a few times. In DNA, the CDR3 is TGTGCCAGCAGTCGTTCTAGGGGTCCGACTAATGAAAAACTGTTTTTT. It yields the protein CASSRSRGPTNEKLFF. The chain links TRBV7-6 to TRBJ1-4, with D possibly being TRBD1 (5 bases). This CDR3 contains 16 residues. Germline lookup yields CDR1 SGHVS and CDR2 FNYEAQ. V was cut by 6 bases and J by 2 bases, with 16 bases left in between. The entire variable domain, with the rest obtained from reference TRBV7-6 and TRBJ1-4, is as follows: GAGVSQSPRYKVTKRGQDVALRCDPISGHVSLYWYRQALGQGPEFLTYFNYEAQQDKSGLPNDRFSAERPEGSISTLTIQRTEQRDSAMYRCASSRSRGPTNEKLFFGSGTQLSVL.

The chain has TRBV20-1 and TRBJ2-2; the D gene is possibly TRBD1 (6 bases). The CDR3 is 11 residues long. V lost 6 bases and J lost 6, with 8 bases in between. CDR1 and CDR2 (germline): DFQATT, SNEGSKA (reference sequence). As DNA, the CDR3 is TGCAGTGCAAACAGGGCCGGGGAGCTGTTTTTT. Its protein product is CSANRAGELFF.

The J gene is TRBJ2-1, the V gene TRBV5-1, with 12 bases aligning to TRBD2. Trimming took 4 bases from V and 12 from J; bases not matched to a gene: 8. The CDR3 has 14 residues. CDR1 SGHRS and CDR2 YFSETQ come from the germline V gene. As DNA, the CDR3 is TGCGCCAGCAGCCGGACTAGCGGGGTTATGGGGCAGTTCTTC. Translated, it gives CASSRTSGVMGQFF. The full variable domain, completed using reference TRBV5-1 and TRBJ2-1, is KAGVTQTPRYLIKTRGQQVTLSCSPISGHRSVSWYQQTPGQGLQFLFEYFSETQRNKGNFPGRFSGRQFSNSRSEMNVSTLELGDSALYLCASSRTSGVMGQFFGPGTRLTVL.

The V and J genes are TRBV23-1 and TRBJ2-7, with 9 bases identical to TRBD1. TRBV23-1 is treated as an ORF (open reading frame) with a function not yet certain. The CDR3 spans 15 residues. Trimming at V came to 2 bases and at J to 3 bases, leaving 5 bases not matched to a gene. Here the CDR3 DNA reads TGCGCCAGCAGTCAACCCCGGGACAGGGACTACGAGCAGTACTTC. As protein: CASSQPRDRDYEQYF.

V and J are TRBV6-4 and TRBJ2-3; 9 positions agree with TRBD1. There are 14 residues in the CDR3. CDR1 MRHNA and CDR2 SNTAGT come from the germline V gene. The V and J ends lost 10 bases and 2 bases, in that order; junction bases with no gene match: 7. This CDR3 is CATGTGSSTDTQYF. The CDR3 DNA reads TGTGCCACGGGGACAGGGAGTTCCACAGATACGCAGTATTTT.

In this sample, this clonotype turned up a few times. J is TRBJ2-7 and V is TRBV29-1; 9 nucleotides align to TRBD1. Germline CDR1 and CDR2: SQVTM and ANQGSEA. There are 15 residues in the CDR3. V was clipped by 4 bases and J by 0 bases; unmatched bases: 7. The CDR3 bases are TGCAGCGTTGCTTCCGGGACAGGGAGCTCCTACGAGCAGTACTTC. Amino acid sequence: CSVASGTGSSYEQYF.

This clonotype was counted only a few times. V gene TRBV5-1 combines with J gene TRBJ2-5; no clear D. V was pared by 2 bases and J by 5 bases, with 16 bases between. This CDR3 has 15 amino acids. CDR1 SGHRS and CDR2 YFSETQ come from the germline V gene. Here the CDR3 DNA reads TGCGCCAGCAGCTTTAATATCGGCGGACCGGAGACCCAGTACTTC. Amino acids: CASSFNIGGPETQYF. Full variable domain (remainder filled in from reference TRBV5-1 and TRBJ2-5): KAGVTQTPRYLIKTRGQQVTLSCSPISGHRSVSWYQQTPGQGLQFLFEYFSETQRNKGNFPGRFSGRQFSNSRSEMNVSTLELGDSALYLCASSFNIGGPETQYFGPGTRLLVL.

This clonotype has a handful of counts. The chain recombines TRBV7-6 with TRBJ2-3; 8 bases fit TRBD2. V lost 2 bases, J lost 6 bases, and 10 bases stayed unmatched. CDR1 and CDR2 (germline): SGHVS, FNYEAQ. This CDR3 is 16 amino acids long. The CDR3 sequence is CASSLTSGGFSDTQYF. The CDR3 nucleotides read TGTGCCAGCAGCTTAACCAGCGGGGGTTTCTCCGATACGCAGTATTTT.

J is TRBJ2-1 and V is TRBV7-2; perhaps D is TRBD1 or TRBD2 (5 bases each). Trimming took 5 bases from V and 4 from J, leaving 21 bases between them. The CDR3 covers 17 residues. Germline V gene data show CDR1 as SGHTA and CDR2 as FQGNSA. CDR3 DNA sequence: TGTGCCAGCAGCCCACGTTGGGGGAGTCGAGGGTACAATGAGCAGTTCTTC. Translating gives CASSPRWGSRGYNEQFF.

This clonotype has a count of ten or more. V gene TRBV4-2 combines with J gene TRBJ1-2; D is perhaps TRBD1 (5 bases). The CDR3 runs 15 residues. The germline V gene has CDR1 LGHNA and CDR2 YNFKEQ. With 0 bases removed from V and 4 bases from J, the gap between germline ends came to 12 bases. CDR3 protein: CASSQETGGAYGYTF. The CDR3, as DNA: TGTGCCAGCAGCCAAGAAACAGGAGGGGCCTATGGCTACACCTTC.

V gene TRBV7-9 combines with J gene TRBJ1-1, with D unresolved. Germline loops: CDR1 SEHNR, CDR2 FQNEAQ (reference sequence). Trimming took off 1 base at V and 4 bases at J, with 22 bases between the two ends. CDR3 length equals 18 residues. The CDR3 coding sequence is TGTGCCAGCAGCTTAGTTTCTTACCGGGCCCCAGGAGGCACTGAAGCTTTCTTT. Its protein is CASSLVSYRAPGGTEAFF. Full variable domain (remainder filled in from reference TRBV7-9 and TRBJ1-1): DTGVSQNPRHKITKRGQNVTFRCDPISEHNRLYWYRQTLGQGPEFLTYFQNEAQLEKSRLLSDRFSAERPKGSFSTLEIQRTEQGDSAMYLCASSLVSYRAPGGTEAFFGQGTRLTVV.

This clonotype was picked up a small number of times. CDR3 nucleotide sequence: TGTGCCACCAGCAGAGATAGGGCGGGCCTGAACACCGGGGAGCTGTTTTTT. This sequence encodes CATSRDRAGLNTGELFF. The rearrangement joins TRBV15 to TRBJ2-2; perhaps TRBD2 as D (5 bases). CDR1 is LNHNV and CDR2 is YYDKDF in the germline V gene (reference sequence). This CDR3 spans 17 amino acids. V lost 0 bases, J lost 1 base, and 12 bases lay in between.

V gene TRBV12-3 or TRBV12-4 combines with J gene TRBJ2-5; TRBD1 might be the D (6 bases). V was pared by 6 bases and J by 5 bases, with 13 bases between. The CDR3 is made up of 13 amino acids. Here the CDR3 reads CASRNAGEETQYF. The CDR3 region has the DNA TGTGCCAGCAGGAACGCAGGGGAGGAGACCCAGTACTTC.

The chain recombines TRBV2 with TRBJ2-7; 7 bases align to TRBD2. CDR3 length: 12 residues. The germline gives CDR1 SNHLY, CDR2 FYNNEI. The V and J ends lost 7 bases and 4 bases, in that order; junction bases with no gene match: 4. The chain's CDR3 is CASKAGDYEQYF. The CDR3, as DNA: TGTGCCAGCAAGGCGGGAGATTACGAGCAGTACTTC. The full variable domain, with the rest looked up from reference TRBV2 and TRBJ2-7, is EPEVTQTPSHQVTQMGQEVILRCVPISNHLYFYWYRQILGQKVEFLVSFYNNEISEKSEIFDDQFSVERPDGSNFTLKIRSTKLEDSAMYFCASKAGDYEQYFGPGTRLTVT.

This clonotype was seen only a few times. The rearrangement links TRBV19 to TRBJ1-1; weak D call: TRBD1 (5 bases). Deletions cut 3 bases from V and 0 bases from J, with 11 bases between. Germline assignment: CDR1 LNHDA and CDR2 SQIVND (reference sequence). The CDR3 is 15 amino acids. CDR3 sequence (DNA): TGTGCCAGTAGTATCAGGACATTACTGAACACTGAAGCTTTCTTT. Its protein is CASSIRTLLNTEAFF.

This clonotype showed up just a few times. J is TRBJ2-3 and V is TRBV7-9; 8 nucleotides align to TRBD1. Germline CDR1 reads SEHNR; CDR2 reads FQNEAQ (reference sequence). The V gene end was trimmed by 5 bases and the J gene end by 2 bases; junction bases not matched to a gene: 6. CDR3 length: 15 amino acids. CDR3 protein: CASSQGQELTDTQYF. The CDR3 region has the DNA TGTGCCAGCAGCCAGGGACAGGAGCTCACAGATACGCAGTATTTT.

This clonotype was seen at least ten times. CDR3 sequence (DNA): TGTGCCAGCAGCGTGGCCCCGGCAGGGGGGATCTCCTACAATGAGCAGTTCTTC. Translating gives CASSVAPAGGISYNEQFF. V gene TRBV9 combines with J gene TRBJ2-1, with D possibly matching TRBD1 (7 bases). The CDR3 has 18 amino acids. V lost 2 bases and J lost 0, with 18 bases in between. Germline CDR1 and CDR2: SGDLS and YYNGEE.

The sample holds a few counts of this clonotype. This chain links TRBV7-9 with TRBJ1-5; no clear D. This CDR3 region has 18 residues. Germline V gives CDR1 SEHNR, CDR2 FQNEAQ (reference sequence). Trimming removed 1 base at V and 2 bases at J, with 18 bases between. In DNA, the CDR3 is TGTGCCAGCAGCTTAGTGTCTGGCAGGTGGGAAGGCAATCAGCCCCAGCATTTT. Its translation is CASSLVSGRWEGNQPQHF.

In its sample, this clonotype was seen once. The rearrangement uses TRBV6-6 and TRBJ1-2; 8 bases map to TRBD1. This CDR3 comprises 15 residues. Trimming removed 4 bases from V and 1 base from J; junction bases left unmatched: 5. Per the germline V gene, CDR1 is MNHNY and CDR2 is SVGAGI (reference sequence). Here the CDR3 DNA reads TGTGCCAGCAGTTTAGCCGACAGGGGTAACTATGGCTACACCTTC. Its protein product is CASSLADRGNYGYTF.

This clonotype was seen a handful of times. The chain has TRBV5-6 and TRBJ2-1; perhaps TRBD2 as D (6 bases). Germline CDR1 SGHDT, CDR2 YYEEEE. V was pared by 3 bases and J by 1 base, with 14 bases between. This CDR3 is 16 amino acids long. CDR3 coding DNA: TGTGCCAGCAGCTCCATGGGACTGGGGTCCTACAATGAGCAGTTCTTC. Protein: CASSSMGLGSYNEQFF.

In this sample, this clonotype turned up a few times. The chain uses TRBV4-2 and TRBJ1-1, with D perhaps TRBD1 (6 bases). Trimming shortened V by 4 bases and J by 6 bases, and 21 bases separated the two germline ends. CDR3 size: 16 residues. Germline V lookup: CDR1 LGHNA, CDR2 YNFKEQ. The CDR3 sequence: CASSPGLYRETAEAFF. In nucleotides, the CDR3 is TGTGCCAGCAGCCCAGGACTGTACAGGGAAACGGCTGAAGCTTTCTTT.

V gene TRBV7-9 combines with J gene TRBJ2-1, with a weak D call TRBD2 (5 bases). Germline CDR1 reads SEHNR; CDR2 reads FQNEAQ (reference sequence). V was pared by 2 bases and J by 0 bases, with 8 bases between. The CDR3 spans 15 residues. The CDR3 DNA follows: TGTGCCAGCAGCTTACTAGCAGTCTCCTACAATGAGCAGTTCTTC. Its protein product is CASSLLAVSYNEQFF.

This chain uses TRBV7-3 with TRBJ1-5; D might be TRBD1 (6 bases). Trimming removed 7 bases at V and 4 bases at J, with 14 bases between. Germline values: CDR1 SGHTA, CDR2 FQGTGA. The CDR3 runs to 14 residues. This CDR3 is CASTPGGLNQPQHF. The CDR3 DNA reads as TGTGCCAGCACGCCCGGGGGCCTAAATCAGCCCCAGCATTTT.

The chain is built from TRBV5-5 and TRBJ2-1; perhaps TRBD2 as D (5 bases). The germline CDR1 and CDR2 sequences are SGHKS and YYEKEE (reference sequence). The CDR3 totals 15 residues. V dropped 0 bases and J dropped 9 bases, with 16 bases sitting between them. The CDR3 region is CASSLGALAGSEQFF. In DNA form, the CDR3 reads TGTGCCAGCAGCTTGGGGGCCCTAGCCGGAAGTGAGCAGTTCTTC.

This clonotype was picked up a small number of times. The gene calls are TRBV15 and TRBJ2-3; D may correspond to TRBD1 or TRBD2 (5 bases each). The CDR3 runs to 18 residues. The ends were cut back, 0 bases at V and 0 bases at J, with 16 bases in the middle. The germline V gene encodes CDR1 LNHNV and CDR2 YYDKDF (reference sequence). CDR3 protein: CATSRDGGRRKSTDTQYF. The CDR3 nucleotides read TGTGCCACCAGCAGAGATGGGGGAAGGAGAAAAAGCACAGATACGCAGTATTTT.

This clonotype was counted between two and nine times. This chain links TRBV5-1 with TRBJ2-7, with D hard to call. CDR1 and CDR2 from the germline V gene are SGHRS and YFSETQ. Trimming took off 0 bases at V and 0 bases at J, with 13 bases between the two ends. The CDR3 runs to 16 residues. The CDR3 coding sequence is TGCGCCAGCAGCTTGGTGGGCCGCAAATCCTCCTACGAGCAGTACTTC. This translates into CASSLVGRKSSYEQYF. The variable domain in full, completed from reference TRBV5-1 and TRBJ2-7, reads KAGVTQTPRYLIKTRGQQVTLSCSPISGHRSVSWYQQTPGQGLQFLFEYFSETQRNKGNFPGRFSGRQFSNSRSEMNVSTLELGDSALYLCASSLVGRKSSYEQYFGPGTRLTVT.